The text below deals with one TCR beta chain. This record belongs to a study of cytomegalovirus exposure and HLA in healthy donors. The CDR3 runs to 14 residues. Germline CDR1 is LGHNA and CDR2 is YSLEER. With V trimmed by 2 bases and J by 13 bases, 12 bases remained unmatched. The primer mix had 60 Vbeta and 13 Jbeta primers. This table comes from immunoSEQ multiplex PCR, and its TCRdb copy is limited to in-frame clones, with some not included. Of about 200,000 clones listed, roughly three quarters are singletons. Sequenced: PBMCs. This rearrangement joins TRBV4-3 to TRBJ1-2; TRBD1 matches at 8 bases. The clonotype was recovered from a male donor in good health and CMV-seropositive. The CDR3 nucleotides read TGCGCCAGCAGCCAACGCCCGGGACAGGTGGTTTCCACCTTC. Protein sequence: CASSQRPGQVVSTF.